The subject of this entry is one T cell receptor beta chain. This record belongs to a study of blood T cell repertoires in COVID-19. Under the authors' procedure: Amplification of reference gene primers provided the estimated nucleated cell counts. Libraries were prepared by immunoSEQ multiplex PCR; TCRdb keeps only in-frame clonotypes and omits some of them. For V, J and clone size, that table is used; D and trimming come from the DNA. This sample has around 180,000 clones; under 85% occur once, and the top ten carry around 12%. Across about two dozen US areas, participants ranged in age from roughly 18 to 95 years. Self-reported history from a screening survey and questionnaire set each donor's cohort. Sequencing was performed on PBMCs or T cells enriched from blood (not recorded which). This TCR was sampled from a man between 45 and 60 years old who had recovered from COVID-19.

CDR3 DNA sequence: TGTGCCAGCAGCTTAGTGAACAGTGAAAAACTGTTTTTT. It translates to CASSLVNSEKLFF. The gene calls are TRBV7-2 and TRBJ1-4; D is ambiguous. The CDR3 has 13 amino acids. V was clipped by 1 base and J by 7 bases, with 7 bases between them. Germline V gives CDR1 SGHTA, CDR2 FQGNSA.